This TCR beta chain was recorded in a study of cytomegalovirus exposure and HLA in healthy donors. Findings and caveats of the study: The authors enumerated 150 to 200 TCR beta chains as linked to cytomegalovirus. Many donors shared some public TCRs, even though most TCR sequences were rare.

A note on this clone: As yet, its antigen is unknown.

V shed 2 bases and J 0 bases; nucleotides not matched to a gene: 5. The CDR3 length is 16 residues. Germline loops: CDR1 SGDLS, CDR2 YYNGEE. The donors were in the 120-subject validation cohort, distinct from the approximately 700-subject first cohort. TCRdb keeps only in-frame clones here, not all; method: immunoSEQ multiplex PCR. The table lists some 240,000 clones, over 65% of them singletons. Sequenced sample: PBMCs. The rearrangement uses TRBV9 and TRBJ2-3; 8 bases map to TRBD2. The TCR comes from a woman between 18 and 29 years old in good health and CMV-seronegative. The CDR3 sequence is CASSVGAGASTDTQYF. CDR3 nucleotide sequence: TGTGCCAGCAGCGTCGGAGCGGGGGCTAGCACAGATACGCAGTATTTT. Drawing the rest from reference TRBV9 and TRBJ2-3, the complete variable domain is DSGVTQTPKHLITATGQRVTLRCSPRSGDLSVYWYQQSLDQGLQFLIQYYNGEERAKGNILERFSAQQFPDLHSELNLSSLELGDSALYFCASSVGAGASTDTQYFGPGTRLTVL.